This record looks at one T cell receptor beta chain sequence and its context. This entry comes from a study of T cell changes during pregnancy in multiple sclerosis. Generated by immunoSEQ multiplex PCR, the TCRdb table keeps only in-frame clones and is missing some. The data show around 48,000 clones, roughly nine tenths seen once. The CDR3 consists of 13 residues. V shed 5 bases and J shed 4 bases, with 12 bases lying between them. Germline V gives CDR1 MNHEY, CDR2 SMNVEV (reference sequence). This TCR derives from a female donor with multiple sclerosis, enrolled in a pregnancy study. This sample comprised CD8+ T cells from peripheral blood mononuclear cells, obtained before pregnancy. V usage is TRBV27 and J usage is TRBJ2-7, with D possibly being TRBD1 (5 bases). The CDR3 spells CASSPLAGYEQYF. The CDR3, as DNA: TGTGCCAGCAGTCCTCTCGCAGGGTACGAGCAGTACTTC.